This T cell receptor beta chain was retrieved from a study of T cell responses to AZD1222 COVID-19 vaccine. Study findings and constraints: Seropositive at baseline were only a handful of AZD1222 recipients. Close to half of spike-specific TCRs reportedly recognize unmutated variant regions. Clonal diversity may have been underestimated, and the donors were mostly white British, with more females than males.

Trimming left V 4 bases short and J 3 bases short, with 9 bases between. The CDR3 covers 13 residues. Germline lookup yields CDR1 SGDLS and CDR2 YYNGEE. To note about this clone: Its antigen is not known.

Only in-frame clones appear in the TCRdb table, and some are missing; sequencing was by immunoSEQ multiplex PCR. This table holds roughly 200,000 clones, approximately 90% found once. V usage is TRBV9 and J usage is TRBJ2-3; D remains ambiguous. The input for sequencing was peripheral blood, taken 28 days after the second AZD1222 dose. This receptor was obtained from an adult who received the AZD1222 COVID-19 vaccine. The DNA of the CDR3 is TGTGCCAGCAGCATCTCCGGTACAGATACGCAGTATTTT. Translating it yields CASSISGTDTQYF. Variable domain in full (rest from reference TRBV9 and TRBJ2-3): DSGVTQTPKHLITATGQRVTLRCSPRSGDLSVYWYQQSLDQGLQFLIQYYNGEERAKGNILERFSAQQFPDLHSELNLSSLELGDSALYFCASSISGTDTQYFGPGTRLTVL.